This section outlines one T cell receptor (beta chain) sequence together with its context. The data were taken from a study of blood T cells in healthy people across ages. Whole-study context: Capture via template switching afforded approximately one barcoded beta molecule per two T cells.

Sample-barcoded 5' priming and a J-beta primer mix drove a second PCR of 7 to 11 cycles. Paired-end reads containing CDR3 totaled no fewer than 2.5 million for each sample. Via MiXCR, TCRdb re-called the 5' RACE reads, giving one row per CDR3 protein. The table has around 800,000 distinct CDR3 sequences, around 25% seen once. Between the trimmed V and J ends, which lost 1 base and 4 bases, there was a span of 7 bases. The CDR3 loop spans 13 amino acids. In germline, CDR1 is LGHDT, CDR2 YNNKEL (reference sequence). Separately, the same data were catalogued under a study of T cells of mothers and their children. That work contributes: When mothers and children were related, their normalized repertoire overlap, which was always slightly higher, did not differ significantly from that of unrelated pairs.

This sequence was found in a boy aged 5 to 17 in good health. Sequencing used blood. The gene calls are TRBV3-1 and TRBJ2-5; TRBD1 might be the D (5 bases). Here the CDR3 DNA reads TGTGCCAGCAGCCAAGCAGGGTTAGAGACCCAGTACTTC. Translated: CASSQAGLETQYF.